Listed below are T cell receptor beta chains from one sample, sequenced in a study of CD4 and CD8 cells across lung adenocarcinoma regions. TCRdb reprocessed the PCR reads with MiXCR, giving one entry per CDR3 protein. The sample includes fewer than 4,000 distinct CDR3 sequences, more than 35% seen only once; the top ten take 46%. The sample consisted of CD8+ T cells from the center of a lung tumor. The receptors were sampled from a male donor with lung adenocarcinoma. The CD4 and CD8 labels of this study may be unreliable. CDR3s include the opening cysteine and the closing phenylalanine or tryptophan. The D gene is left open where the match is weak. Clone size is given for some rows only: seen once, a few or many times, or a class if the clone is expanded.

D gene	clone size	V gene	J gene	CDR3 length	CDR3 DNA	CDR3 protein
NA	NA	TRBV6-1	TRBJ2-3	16	TGTGCCAGCAGTGAAGGAATCGGAGTCGGCACAGATACGCAGTATTTT	CASSEGIGVGTDTQYF
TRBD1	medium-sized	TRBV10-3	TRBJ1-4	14	TGTGCCATCAGTGAACGGACAGGGTGGGAAAAACTGTTTTTT	CAISERTGWEKLFF
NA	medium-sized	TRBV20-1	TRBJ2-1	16	TGCAGTGCTAGAGACTCCGACAGGAACGGTGGCAATGAGCAGTTCTTC	CSARDSDRNGGNEQFF
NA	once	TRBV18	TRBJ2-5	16	TGTGCCAGCTCACCACCGAGTTCGGGGTCCAAAGAGACCCAGTACTTC	CASSPPSSGSKETQYF
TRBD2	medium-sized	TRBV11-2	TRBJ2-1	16	TGTGCCAGCAGCTTAGTACGCGGGAGCTCCTACAATGAGCAGTTCTTC	CASSLVRGSSYNEQFF
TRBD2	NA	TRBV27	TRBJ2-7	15	TGTGCCAGCAGCCAAGGGACGGGGGGGTTTAATCCGCAGTACTTC	CASSQGTGGFNPQYF
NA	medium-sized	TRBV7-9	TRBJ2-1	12	TGTGCCAGCGGGACTGAGCCTAATGAGCAGTTCTTC	CASGTEPNEQFF
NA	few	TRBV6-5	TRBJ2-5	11	TGTGCCAGCAGTTACTTGGAGACCCAGTACTTC	CASSYLETQYF
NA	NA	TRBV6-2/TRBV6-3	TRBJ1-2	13	TGTGCCAGCAGACCTCACACCGAGGATGGCTACACCTTC	CASRPHTEDGYTF
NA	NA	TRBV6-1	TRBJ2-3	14	TGTGCCAGCACTCAGGGCTGGGGAACAGATACGCAGTATTTT	CASTQGWGTDTQYF
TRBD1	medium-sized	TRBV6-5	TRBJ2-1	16	TGTGCCAGCAGTTATTACAGGGGCGGTGGGTACAATGAGCAGTTCTTC	CASSYYRGGGYNEQFF
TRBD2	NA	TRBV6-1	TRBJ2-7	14	TGTGCCAGCAACTTAGCGGGAGCTGGCGATGAGCAGTACTTC	CASNLAGAGDEQYF
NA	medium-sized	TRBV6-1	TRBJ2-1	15	TGTGCCAGCAGTGAATCCGGACGGTCCGTGGAGACCCAGTTCTTC	CASSESGRSVETQFF
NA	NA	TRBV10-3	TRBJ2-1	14	TGTGCCACCCGGCGGGGTGCGAGCAACGGGGAGCTGTTCTTC	CATRRGASNGELFF
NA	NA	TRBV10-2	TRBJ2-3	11	TGCGCCAGCAGTGCCACAGATACGCAGTATTTT	CASSATDTQYF
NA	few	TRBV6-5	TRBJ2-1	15	TGTGCCAGCAGTTATGGTCCTGGAGAGGTCAATGAGCAGTTCTTC	CASSYGPGEVNEQFF
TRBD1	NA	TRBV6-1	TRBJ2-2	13	TGTGCCAGCAGGCGGACAGGGAGAGGGGAGCTGTTTTTT	CASRRTGRGELFF
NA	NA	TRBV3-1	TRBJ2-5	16	TGTGCCAGCAGCCAAATCAAGGGACACGAAAAAGAGACCCAGTACTTC	CASSQIKGHEKETQYF
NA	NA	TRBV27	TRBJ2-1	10	TGTGCCGCAGGGGGGGAGACCCAGTTCTTC	CAAGGETQFF
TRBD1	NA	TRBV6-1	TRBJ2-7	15	TGTGCCAGCATGCCAGGGGGCTTCGTCGGCTACGAGCAGTACTTC	CASMPGGFVGYEQYF
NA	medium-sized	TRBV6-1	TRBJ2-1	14	TGTGCCAGCAGTGAAAGGGGGGCCTACAATGAGCAGTTCTTC	CASSERGAYNEQFF
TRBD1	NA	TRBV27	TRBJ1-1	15	TGTGCCAGCAGTTTTGACAGGGGAAGTACCACTGAAGCTTTCTTT	CASSFDRGSTTEAFF
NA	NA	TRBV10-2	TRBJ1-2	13	TGCGCCAGCAGTCTTTCCGACAGCTATGGCTACACCTTC	CASSLSDSYGYTF
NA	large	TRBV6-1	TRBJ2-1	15	TGTGCCAGCAGTTACAGCCCTTCAACATACAATGAGCAGTTCTTC	CASSYSPSTYNEQFF
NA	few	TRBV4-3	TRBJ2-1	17	TGCGCCAGCAGCCAAGAGGCCAACTGGGGCTCCTACAATGAGCAGTTCTTC	CASSQEANWGSYNEQFF
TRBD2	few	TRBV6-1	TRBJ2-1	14	TGTGCCAGCAGGGCTAGCGGGTTTAAGGATGAGCAGTTCTTC	CASRASGFKDEQFF
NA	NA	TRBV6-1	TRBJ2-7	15	TGTGCCAGCAGTGAAGGGCTGGGAGCCACAGATATGCAGTACTTC	CASSEGLGATDMQYF
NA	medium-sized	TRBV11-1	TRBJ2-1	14	TGTGCCAGCAGCTTAGCGGGGATTTACAATGAGCAGTTCTTC	CASSLAGIYNEQFF
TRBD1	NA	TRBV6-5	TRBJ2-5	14	TGTGCCAGCAGTTATTCGACAGGGTCTCAGACCCAGTACTTC	CASSYSTGSQTQYF
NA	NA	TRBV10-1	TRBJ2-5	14	TGCGCCAGCAGTGAGGGGGGACATAAGGAGACCCAGTACTTC	CASSEGGHKETQYF
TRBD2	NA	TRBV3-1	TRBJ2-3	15	TGTGCCAGCAGCCAAGTGGCGGGAGTAGGAGATACGCAGTATTTT	CASSQVAGVGDTQYF
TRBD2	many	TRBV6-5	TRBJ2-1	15	TGTGCCAGCAGTTATAGCGGGAGAACAAACGATGAGCAGTTCTTC	CASSYSGRTNDEQFF
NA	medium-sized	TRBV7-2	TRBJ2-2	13	TGTGCCAGCAGCTTAGCGAGGGCCGGGGAGCTGTTTTTT	CASSLARAGELFF
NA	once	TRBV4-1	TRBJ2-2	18	TGCGCCAGCAGCCGTGATGAGATAAGGATTTCGACCACCGGGGAGCTGTTTTTT	CASSRDEIRISTTGELFF
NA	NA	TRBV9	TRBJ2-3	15	TGTGCCAGCAGCCCCTCCCTCGGGGAAACAGATACGCAGTATTTT	CASSPSLGETDTQYF
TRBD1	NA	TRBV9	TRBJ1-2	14	TGTGCCAGCAGCCGGGGACAGGGGGAAAGCGGCTACACCTTC	CASSRGQGESGYTF
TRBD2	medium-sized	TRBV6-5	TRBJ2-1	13	TGTGCCAGCTTACTAGCGGGAGCACGTGAGCAGTTCTTC	CASLLAGAREQFF
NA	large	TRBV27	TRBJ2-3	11	TGTGCCAGCAGTCCTCTGGATACGCAGTATTTT	CASSPLDTQYF
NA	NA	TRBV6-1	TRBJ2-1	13	TGTGCCAGCAGTGAAGTCAGAGGGGATGAGCAGTTCTTC	CASSEVRGDEQFF
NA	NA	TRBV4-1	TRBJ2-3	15	TGCGCCAGCAGCCAAGTAAGGGATAGCACAGATACGCAGTATTTT	CASSQVRDSTDTQYF
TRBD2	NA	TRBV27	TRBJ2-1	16	TGTGCCAGCAGTCACCTAGCGGGAGAGAAAAGGGATGAGCAGTTCTTC	CASSHLAGEKRDEQFF
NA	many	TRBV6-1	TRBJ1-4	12	TGTGCCAGCGGGACCGGCTTCCGAAAACTGTTTTTT	CASGTGFRKLFF
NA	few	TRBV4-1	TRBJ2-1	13	TGCGCCAGCAGCCAAGAACCCAGATTACTGCAGTTCTTC	CASSQEPRLLQFF